Each of the 8 T cell receptor beta chains below was sequenced from the same sample in a study of T cell repertoires in ileal Crohn's disease. Time point described: neoterminal ileum biopsy at postoperative endoscopy, about 6 months after surgery. TCRdb's copy holds only in-frame clones and misses some; the assay was immunoSEQ multiplex PCR. In the table there are over 3,000 clones, over 75% of which are singletons. Sequencing was carried out using ileal tissue. These receptors came from an adult with Crohn's disease.

The chain couples TRBV28 to TRBJ1-5, with D uncertain. Germline V gene lookup returns CDR1 MDHEN and CDR2 SYDVKM. V dropped 2 bases and J dropped 6 bases, with 14 bases sitting between them. There are 15 residues in the CDR3. The CDR3 loop is CASSLKGLGGQPQHF. In DNA form, the CDR3 reads TGTGCCAGCAGTTTAAAGGGCCTGGGAGGTCAGCCCCAGCATTTT.

The genes are TRBV4-1 and TRBJ2-2, with 9 bases fitting TRBD2. This CDR3 is 18 amino acids long. V gave up 0 bases and J gave up 1 base; unmatched junction bases: 6. CDR1 is MGHRA and CDR2 is YSYEKL in the germline V gene. This chain's CDR3 is CASSQDARGGGNTGELFF. The CDR3 DNA is TGCGCCAGCAGCCAAGATGCGCGGGGGGGCGGGAACACCGGGGAGCTGTTTTTT.

This chain joins TRBV19 and TRBJ1-5; D is possibly TRBD1 (5 bases). With 7 bases removed from V and 2 bases from J, the gap between germline ends came to 15 bases. The CDR3 is 15 residues long. Germline CDR1 is LNHDA and CDR2 is SQIVND (reference sequence). This CDR3 reads CASTAGWGGNQPQHF. The CDR3 DNA follows: TGTGCCAGTACCGCGGGATGGGGGGGCAATCAGCCCCAGCATTTT.

This clone has a single count. The CDR3 protein is CASSSLFSGDNEQFF. The DNA of the CDR3 is TGTGCCAGCAGTTCTCTTTTTAGCGGGGACAATGAGCAGTTCTTC. The rearrangement joins TRBV6-5 to TRBJ2-1, with 8 bases matching TRBD2. Losses at the gene ends were 4 bases for V and 5 bases for J; bases not matched to a gene: 7. Germline values: CDR1 MNHEY, CDR2 SVGAGI. This CDR3 comprises 15 residues.

The V call is TRBV7-9, the J call TRBJ1-3; 9 bases agree with TRBD1. V dropped 2 bases and J dropped 3; count of bases not matched to a gene: 2. This CDR3 contains 15 residues. The germline V gene encodes CDR1 SEHNR and CDR2 FQNEAQ (reference sequence). CDR3 DNA sequence: TGTGCCAGCAGCTTAACAGGGGGCGTTGGAAACACCATATATTTT. This gives the protein CASSLTGGVGNTIYF.

The gene calls are TRBV5-6 and TRBJ2-6, with 8 bases identical to TRBD1. CDR3 length equals 18 residues. Trimming at V came to 1 base and at J to 0 bases, leaving 6 bases not matched to a gene. The germline V gene has CDR1 SGHDT and CDR2 YYEEEE. The CDR3 DNA follows: TGTGCCAGCAGCTTGCTTACAGGGGGTTACTCTGGGGCCAACGTCCTGACTTTC. Its translation: CASSLLTGGYSGANVLTF.

V is TRBV27 and J is TRBJ1-6; 10 nucleotides match TRBD1. The CDR3 covers 18 residues. Per germline, CDR1 MNHEY and CDR2 SMNVEV (reference sequence). J lost 5 bases, V lost 4 bases, and 11 bases had no gene match. CDR3 region: CASSSGQGSNSNNSPLHF. The CDR3 DNA reads as TGTGCCAGCAGTTCGGGACAGGGGTCGAATTCGAATAATTCACCCCTCCACTTT.

V and J are TRBV11-1 and TRBJ2-1; tentative D call: TRBD2 (5 bases). V shed 7 bases and J shed 0 bases, with 10 bases lying between them. CDR1 SGHAT and CDR2 FQDESV come from the germline V gene (reference sequence). The CDR3 has 14 amino acids. The CDR3 loop reads CASTRGSSYNEQFF. DNA of the CDR3: TGTGCCAGCACCCGAGGGAGCTCCTACAATGAGCAGTTCTTC.